This T cell receptor (beta chain) was obtained from a study of cytomegalovirus exposure and HLA in healthy donors. Use of 60 Vbeta and 13 Jbeta primers characterized the PCR. The table came from immunoSEQ multiplex PCR; TCRdb's copy has only in-frame clones and leaves some out. The sample yields around 100,000 clones, roughly 78% seen once. At the time of sampling, donors were nominally healthy, though unrecorded immune exposures were likely. Overall study results and limits: V segments that were indistinguishable, TRBV6-2 and TRBV6-3 among them, were omitted from analysis.

V was pared by 10 bases and J by 2 bases, with 9 bases between. The CDR3 runs 12 residues. Looked up from germline, CDR1 is LNHDA and CDR2 is SQIVND (reference sequence). This clone was observed a few times. Its antigen is as yet unknown. The sequencing sample was made of PBMCs. This chain joins TRBV19 and TRBJ2-1; weak D call: TRBD1 (5 bases). The TCR originated in a woman aged 40 to 49 in good health and CMV-seronegative. CDR3 sequence: CATKTAYNEQFF. The CDR3 DNA sequence: TGTGCCACGAAGACAGCCTACAATGAGCAGTTCTTC.